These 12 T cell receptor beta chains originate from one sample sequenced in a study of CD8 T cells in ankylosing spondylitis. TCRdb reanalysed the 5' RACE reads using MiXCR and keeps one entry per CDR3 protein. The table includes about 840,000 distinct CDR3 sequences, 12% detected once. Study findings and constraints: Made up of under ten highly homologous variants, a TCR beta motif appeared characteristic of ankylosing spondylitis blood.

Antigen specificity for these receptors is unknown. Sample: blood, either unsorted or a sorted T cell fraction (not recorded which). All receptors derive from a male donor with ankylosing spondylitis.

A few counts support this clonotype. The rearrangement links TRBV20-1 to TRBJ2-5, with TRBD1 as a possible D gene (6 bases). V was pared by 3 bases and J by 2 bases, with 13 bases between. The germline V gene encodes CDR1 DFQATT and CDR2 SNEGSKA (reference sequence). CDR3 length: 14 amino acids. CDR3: CSARPGHLQETQYF. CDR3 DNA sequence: TGCAGTGCTAGGCCGGGACACCTACAAGAGACCCAGTACTTC.

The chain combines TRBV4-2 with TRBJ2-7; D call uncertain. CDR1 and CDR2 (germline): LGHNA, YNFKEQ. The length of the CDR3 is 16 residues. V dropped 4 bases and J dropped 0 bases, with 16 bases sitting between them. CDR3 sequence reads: CASSRYQRKSSYEQYF. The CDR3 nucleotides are TGTGCCAGCAGCCGATATCAGCGAAAAAGCTCCTACGAGCAGTACTTC.

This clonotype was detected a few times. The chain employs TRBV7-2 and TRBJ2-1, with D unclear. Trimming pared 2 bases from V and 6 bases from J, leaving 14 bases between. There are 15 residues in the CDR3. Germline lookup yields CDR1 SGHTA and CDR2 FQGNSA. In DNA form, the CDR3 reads TGTGCCAGCAGCTTATCTCCTCTAGTTTTCAATGAGCAGTTCTTC. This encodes CASSLSPLVFNEQFF.

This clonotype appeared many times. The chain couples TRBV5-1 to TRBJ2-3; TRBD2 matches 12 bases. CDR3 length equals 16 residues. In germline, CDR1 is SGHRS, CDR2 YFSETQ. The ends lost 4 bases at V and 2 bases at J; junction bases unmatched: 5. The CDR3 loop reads CASSPGLAGPTDTQYF. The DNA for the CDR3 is TGCGCCAGCAGCCCCGGACTAGCGGGACCCACAGATACGCAGTATTTT.

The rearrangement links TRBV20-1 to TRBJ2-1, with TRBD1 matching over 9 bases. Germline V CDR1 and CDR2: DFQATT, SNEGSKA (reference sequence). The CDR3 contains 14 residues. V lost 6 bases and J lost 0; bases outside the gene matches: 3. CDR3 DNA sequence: TGCAGTGCCGAGGACAGGGGCTCCTACAATGAGCAGTTCTTC. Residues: CSAEDRGSYNEQFF.

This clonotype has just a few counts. This CDR3 is CASSLLEGLETQYF. CDR3 coding DNA: TGTGCCAGCAGCTTATTAGAGGGTCTAGAGACCCAGTACTTC. The chain is built from TRBV7-8 and TRBJ2-5; a weak D match, TRBD2 (5 bases). CDR1 and CDR2 (germline): SGHVS, FQNEAQ. Between the trimmed V and J ends, which lost 2 bases and 4 bases, there was a span of 11 bases. The CDR3 consists of 14 residues.

The CDR3 reads CSAIRAGGDTQYF. DNA for the CDR3: TGCAGTGCTATTCGAGCCGGCGGGGATACGCAGTATTTT. The J gene is TRBJ2-3, the V gene TRBV20-1; a weak D match, TRBD2 (5 bases). CDR3 length: 13 amino acids. Germline lookup yields CDR1 DFQATT and CDR2 SNEGSKA (reference sequence). V was pared by 4 bases and J by 6 bases, with 14 bases between.

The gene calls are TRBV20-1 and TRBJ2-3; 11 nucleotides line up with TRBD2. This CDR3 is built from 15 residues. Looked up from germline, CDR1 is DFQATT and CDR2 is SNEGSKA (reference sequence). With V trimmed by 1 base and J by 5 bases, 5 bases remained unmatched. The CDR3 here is CSARVRGLAVDTQYF. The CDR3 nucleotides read TGCAGTGCTAGAGTAAGGGGACTAGCGGTAGATACGCAGTATTTT.

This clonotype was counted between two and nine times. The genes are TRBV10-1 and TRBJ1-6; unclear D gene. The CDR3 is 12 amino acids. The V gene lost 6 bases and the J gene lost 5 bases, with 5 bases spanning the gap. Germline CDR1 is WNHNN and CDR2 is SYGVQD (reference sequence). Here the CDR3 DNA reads TGCGCCAGCAGGAGCAATAATTCACCCCTCCACTTT. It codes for CASRSNNSPLHF.

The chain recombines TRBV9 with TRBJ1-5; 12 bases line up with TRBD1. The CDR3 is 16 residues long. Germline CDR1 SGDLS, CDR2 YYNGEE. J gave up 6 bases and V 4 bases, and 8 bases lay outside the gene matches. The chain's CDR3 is CASSPGQGAQGQPQHF. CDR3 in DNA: TGTGCCAGCAGCCCGGGACAGGGGGCGCAAGGTCAGCCCCAGCATTTT.

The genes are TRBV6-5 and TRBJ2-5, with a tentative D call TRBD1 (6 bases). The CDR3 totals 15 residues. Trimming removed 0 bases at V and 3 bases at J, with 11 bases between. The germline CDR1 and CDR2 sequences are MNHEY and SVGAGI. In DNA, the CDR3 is TGTGCCAGCAGTTACTCGCCGACAGGTAAAGAGACCCAGTACTTC. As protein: CASSYSPTGKETQYF.

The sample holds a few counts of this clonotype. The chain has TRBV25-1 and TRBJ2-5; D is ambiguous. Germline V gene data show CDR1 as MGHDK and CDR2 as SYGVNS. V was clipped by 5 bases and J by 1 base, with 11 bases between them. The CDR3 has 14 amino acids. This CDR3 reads CASSLLPAQETQYF. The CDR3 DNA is TGTGCCAGCAGTCTCCTCCCGGCCCAAGAGACCCAGTACTTC.